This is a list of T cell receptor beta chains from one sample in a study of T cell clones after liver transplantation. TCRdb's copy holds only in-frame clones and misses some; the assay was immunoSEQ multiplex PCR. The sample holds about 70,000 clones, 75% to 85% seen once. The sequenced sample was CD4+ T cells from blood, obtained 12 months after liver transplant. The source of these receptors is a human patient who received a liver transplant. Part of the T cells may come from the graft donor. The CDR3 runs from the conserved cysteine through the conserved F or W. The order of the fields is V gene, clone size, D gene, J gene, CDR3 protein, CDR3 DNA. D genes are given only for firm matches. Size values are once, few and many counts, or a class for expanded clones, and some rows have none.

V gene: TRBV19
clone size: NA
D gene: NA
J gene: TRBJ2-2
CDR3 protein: CASSISGLGNTGELFF
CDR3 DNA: TGTGCCAGTAGTATATCAGGGTTGGGAAACACCGGGGAGCTGTTTTTT

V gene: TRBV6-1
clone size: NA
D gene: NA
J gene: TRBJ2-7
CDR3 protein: CASSLLFGGYEQYF
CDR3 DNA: TGTGCCAGCAGTCTTCTTTTTGGGGGCTACGAGCAGTACTTC

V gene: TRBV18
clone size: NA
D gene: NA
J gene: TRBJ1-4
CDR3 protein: CASSPPTVGNEKLFF
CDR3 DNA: TGTGCCAGCTCACCACCGACGGTGGGCAATGAAAAACTGTTTTTT

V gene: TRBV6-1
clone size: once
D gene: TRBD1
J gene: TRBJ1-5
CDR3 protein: CASSFRDRGNQPQHF
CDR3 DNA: TGTGCCAGCAGTTTCCGGGACAGGGGAAATCAGCCCCAGCATTTT

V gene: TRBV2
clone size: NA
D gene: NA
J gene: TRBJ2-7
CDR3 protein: CAARGEGTYEQYF
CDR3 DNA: TGTGCCGCCAGGGGAGAGGGGACCTACGAGCAGTACTTC

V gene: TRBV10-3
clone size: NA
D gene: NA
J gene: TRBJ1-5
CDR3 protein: CAISERPYQPQHF
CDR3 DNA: TGTGCCATCAGTGAGCGGCCGTATCAGCCCCAGCATTTT

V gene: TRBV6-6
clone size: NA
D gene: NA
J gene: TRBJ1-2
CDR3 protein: CASSPGAGGLYGYTF
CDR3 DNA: TGTGCCAGCAGCCCTGGGGCGGGAGGACTCTATGGCTACACCTTC

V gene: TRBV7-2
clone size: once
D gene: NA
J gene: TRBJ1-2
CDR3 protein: CASSFSSTPNPLYGYTF
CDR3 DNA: TGTGCCAGCAGCTTCTCTTCGACCCCTAATCCCCTCTATGGCTACACCTTC

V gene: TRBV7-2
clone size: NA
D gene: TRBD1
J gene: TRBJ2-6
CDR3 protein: CASSPGTVSFSGANVLTF
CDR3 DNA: TGTGCCAGCAGCCCCGGGACAGTTAGCTTCTCTGGGGCCAACGTCCTGACTTTC

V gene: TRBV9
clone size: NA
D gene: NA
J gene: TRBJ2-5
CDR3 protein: CASSVERAGETQYF
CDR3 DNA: TGTGCCAGCAGCGTAGAAAGGGCGGGGGAGACCCAGTACTTC

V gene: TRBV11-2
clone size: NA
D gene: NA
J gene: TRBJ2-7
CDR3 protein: CASSLEANYEQYF
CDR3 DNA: TGTGCCAGCAGCTTAGAGGCTAACTACGAGCAGTACTTC

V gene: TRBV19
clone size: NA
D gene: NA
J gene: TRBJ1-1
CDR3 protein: CASSILPTGNTEAFF
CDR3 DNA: TGTGCCAGTAGTATCCTACCGACAGGGAACACTGAAGCTTTCTTT

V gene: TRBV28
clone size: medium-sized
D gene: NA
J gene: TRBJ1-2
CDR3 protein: CASSLLGANYGYTF
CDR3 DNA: TGTGCCAGCAGTTTATTGGGGGCCAACTATGGCTACACCTTC

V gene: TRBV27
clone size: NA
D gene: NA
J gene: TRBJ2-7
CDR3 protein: CASSLQGPNYEQYF
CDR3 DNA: TGTGCCAGCAGTTTACAGGGGCCGAACTACGAGCAGTACTTC

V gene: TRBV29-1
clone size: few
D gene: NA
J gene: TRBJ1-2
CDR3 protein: CSVGEVRGYTF
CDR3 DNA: TGCAGCGTTGGTGAGGTACGGGGCTACACCTTC

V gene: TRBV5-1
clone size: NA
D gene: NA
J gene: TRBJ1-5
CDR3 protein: CASSIGRGQPQHF
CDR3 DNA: TGCGCCAGCAGCATAGGGAGGGGGCAGCCCCAGCATTTT

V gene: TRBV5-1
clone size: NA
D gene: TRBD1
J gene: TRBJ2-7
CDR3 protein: CASSSEGTGANEQYF
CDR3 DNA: TGCGCCAGCAGCTCTGAGGGGACAGGGGCCAACGAGCAGTACTTC

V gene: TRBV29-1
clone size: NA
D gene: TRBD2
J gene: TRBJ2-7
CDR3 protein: CSVGGTSSNSYEQYF
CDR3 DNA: TGCAGCGTTGGGGGGACTAGCTCCAACTCCTACGAGCAGTACTTC

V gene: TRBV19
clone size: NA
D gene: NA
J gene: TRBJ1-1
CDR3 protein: CASSVQGVNTEAFF
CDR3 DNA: TGTGCCAGTAGTGTTCAGGGTGTGAACACTGAAGCTTTCTTT

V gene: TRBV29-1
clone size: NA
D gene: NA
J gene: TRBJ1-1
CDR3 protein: CSVSVKSTEAFF
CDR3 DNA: TGCAGCGTTTCGGTGAAGAGCACTGAAGCTTTCTTT

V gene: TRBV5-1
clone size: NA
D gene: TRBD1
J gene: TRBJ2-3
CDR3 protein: CASILQPGQGPDTQYF
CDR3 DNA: TGCGCCAGCATCCTCCAGCCAGGACAGGGGCCAGATACGCAGTATTTT

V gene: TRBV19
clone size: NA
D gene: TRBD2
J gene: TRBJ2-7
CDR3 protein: CASGGGGAGEQYF
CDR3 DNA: TGTGCCAGCGGCGGCGGGGGTGCGGGCGAGCAGTACTTC

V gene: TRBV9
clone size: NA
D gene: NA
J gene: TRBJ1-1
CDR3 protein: CASSVEAGRGTEAFF
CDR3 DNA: TGTGCCAGCAGCGTAGAGGCAGGGAGGGGCACTGAAGCTTTCTTT

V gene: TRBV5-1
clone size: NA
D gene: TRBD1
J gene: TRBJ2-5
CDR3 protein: CASSLGGTGRETQYF
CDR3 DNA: TGCGCCAGCAGCTTGGGTGGGACAGGGCGAGAGACCCAGTACTTC

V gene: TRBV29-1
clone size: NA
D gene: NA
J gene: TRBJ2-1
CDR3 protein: CSVELQRRYNEQFF
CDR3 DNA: TGCAGCGTTGAACTCCAGCGGAGGTACAATGAGCAGTTCTTC

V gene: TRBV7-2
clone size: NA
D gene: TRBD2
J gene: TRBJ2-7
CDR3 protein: CASSLAGASGNFYEQYF
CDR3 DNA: TGTGCCAGCAGCTTAGCTGGGGCTAGCGGGAACTTCTACGAGCAGTACTTC

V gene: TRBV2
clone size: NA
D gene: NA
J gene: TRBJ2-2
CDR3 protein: CASSVFGPSTGELFF
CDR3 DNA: TGTGCCAGCAGTGTCTTCGGACCATCCACCGGGGAGCTGTTTTTT

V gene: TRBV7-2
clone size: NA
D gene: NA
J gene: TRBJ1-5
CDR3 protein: CASSFNGQPQHF
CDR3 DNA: TGTGCCAGCAGTTTTAACGGGCAGCCCCAGCATTTT

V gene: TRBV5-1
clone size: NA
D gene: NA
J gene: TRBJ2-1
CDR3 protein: CASSLGQLGYNEQFF
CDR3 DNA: TGCGCCAGCAGCTTGGGACAGCTAGGCTACAATGAGCAGTTCTTC

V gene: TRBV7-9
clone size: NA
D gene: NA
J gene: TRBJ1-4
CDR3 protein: CASSSSPFNEKLFF
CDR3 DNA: TGTGCCAGCAGCTCCAGTCCCTTTAATGAAAAACTGTTTTTT

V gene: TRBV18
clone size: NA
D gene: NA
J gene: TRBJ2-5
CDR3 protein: CASSQDRDGEQYF
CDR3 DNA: TGTGCCAGCTCCCAGGACCGGGACGGGGAGCAGTACTTC

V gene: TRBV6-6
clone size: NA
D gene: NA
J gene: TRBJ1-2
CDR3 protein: CASSYGQYYGYTF
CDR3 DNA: TGTGCCAGCAGTTACGGGCAGTACTATGGCTACACCTTC

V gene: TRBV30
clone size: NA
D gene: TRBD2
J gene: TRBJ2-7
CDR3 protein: CAWRFLAGSSSYEQYF
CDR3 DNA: TGTGCCTGGAGATTTTTAGCGGGTTCTAGCTCCTACGAGCAGTACTTC

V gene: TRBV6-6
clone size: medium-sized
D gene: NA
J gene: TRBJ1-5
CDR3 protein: CASSSPGSRSQPQHF
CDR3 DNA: TGTGCCAGCAGTTCTCCAGGTTCGAGAAGTCAGCCCCAGCATTTT

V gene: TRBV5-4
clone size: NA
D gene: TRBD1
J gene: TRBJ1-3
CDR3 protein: CASSPGTGRSGNTIYF
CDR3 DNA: TGTGCCAGCAGCCCCGGGACAGGGCGCTCTGGAAACACCATATATTTT

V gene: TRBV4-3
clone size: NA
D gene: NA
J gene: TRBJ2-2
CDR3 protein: CASSQDRGLANTGELFF
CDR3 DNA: TGCGCCAGCAGCCAAGATCGAGGGCTAGCCAACACCGGGGAGCTGTTTTTT